This T cell receptor (beta chain) was sequenced in a study of blood T cells in healthy people across ages. For the study at large: The capture of about one barcoded beta molecule per two T cells was achieved by template switching. Study-level findings and limits: Across samples, TCR beta diversity tracked strongly with naive T cell percentage.

It was with a sample-barcoded 5' primer and a J-beta primer mix that a second PCR of roughly 7 to 12 cycles was run. The template-switch adaptor was a 5' adaptor with 12 random nucleotides. It tagged each cDNA molecule. TCRdb passed the 5' RACE reads through MiXCR, listing each CDR3 protein once. The table shows 600,000 or so distinct CDR3 sequences, with about 28% occurring only once. Every sample gave at least 6 micrograms of total RNA when it was extracted. Of note for this clonotype: Its antigen is not identified. This may arise from a read error, as a much more abundant clone is one base away.

The germline V and J ends were trimmed by 5 bases and 8 bases, with 13 bases remaining between them. The CDR3 contains 12 residues. CDR1 is DFQATT, CDR2 SNEGSKA, per germline (reference sequence). The specimen was blood. The chain employs TRBV20-1 and TRBJ2-1; D possibly matches TRBD1 or TRBD2 (7 bases each). The sequence was obtained from a woman aged 80 or older in good health. Here the CDR3 DNA reads TGCAGTGCTCGGCAGGGGGGGGATGAGCAGTTCTTC. Its translation: CSARQGGDEQFF.